Below, 12 T cell receptor beta chains from the same sample are listed, as sequenced in a study of regulatory T cells in long-lasting Graves disease. Time point defined: newly diagnosed GD, antithyroid drugs for less than 3 months. Researchers made the TCR library from RNA that was extracted from PBMCs. The TCR beta library used iRepertoire HTBI primers with Arm-PCR amplification of CDR3. A single record per CDR3 protein comes from TCRdb applying MiXCR to the multiplex PCR reads. In the table there are more than 300,000 distinct CDR3 sequences, around a sixth of which are singletons. The sequences come from peripheral blood mononuclear cells (PBMCs), collected at new diagnosis, from a patient treated with antithyroid drugs. The source of these receptors is a female donor with Graves disease.

This clonotype was picked up many times. The CDR3 region has the DNA TGTGCCAGCAGCCAGCAAAGGACAGGGAGCCACGAGCAGTACTTC. This sequence encodes CASSQQRTGSHEQYF. This chain connects TRBV7-2 to TRBJ2-7; 8 nucleotides line up with TRBD1. The length of the CDR3 is 15 residues. V lost 5 bases, J lost 5 bases, and 11 bases stayed unmatched. CDR1 is SGHTA, CDR2 FQGNSA, per germline.

The table lists this clonotype with many counts. The chain combines TRBV12-3 or TRBV12-4 with TRBJ2-5, with 9 nucleotides matching TRBD2. Trimming removed 8 bases from V and 5 bases from J; junction bases left unmatched: 9. There are 14 residues in the CDR3. DNA for the CDR3: TGTGCCAGCCGTGCAGCGGGGGGATGGGAGACCCAGTACTTC. It codes for CASRAAGGWETQYF.

This clonotype was picked up many times. The genes are TRBV4-1 and TRBJ1-1, with TRBD1 identical over 8 bases. Trimming at V came to 3 bases and at J to 0 bases, leaving 15 bases not matched to a gene. Germline lookup yields CDR1 MGHRA and CDR2 YSYEKL. The CDR3 is 19 residues long. CDR3 residues: CASSHLSQGATTLNTEAFF. The CDR3 DNA reads as TGCGCCAGCAGCCATCTATCGCAGGGGGCTACGACCTTGAACACTGAAGCTTTCTTT.

This clonotype was observed at least ten times. Sequence at one end of the junction differs from germline and may be a read error. The chain couples TRBV16 to TRBJ2-5, with D maybe TRBD1 (5 bases). Germline CDR1 reads KGHSY; CDR2 reads FQNENV. The CDR3 runs 13 residues. CDR3 amino acids: CTSSPARAETQYF. CDR3 nucleotide sequence: TGTACCAGCAGCCCTGCCAGGGCGGAGACCCAGTACTTC.

The chain recombines TRBV14 with TRBJ1-4; perhaps TRBD1 as D (5 bases). This CDR3 region has 17 residues. The germline CDR1 and CDR2 sequences are SGHDN and FVKESK. The V and J ends lost 0 bases and 4 bases respectively, with 15 bases between them. CDR3 sequence: CASSQEPNGASNEKLFF. Here the CDR3 DNA reads TGTGCCAGCAGCCAAGAGCCAAATGGGGCTAGTAATGAAAAACTGTTTTTT.

This clonotype showed up just a few times. As DNA, the CDR3 is TGTGCCAGCAGCTTGGAACGGCCCGTCATATCGGAAGCTTTCTTT. Translation gives CASSLERPVISEAFF. V gene TRBV5-5 combines with J gene TRBJ1-1; D unclear. CDR3 length: 15 amino acids. Trimming cost V 0 bases and J 8 bases, with 17 bases left between them. The germline V gene encodes CDR1 SGHKS and CDR2 YYEKEE (reference sequence).

A word on this clonotype: A much larger clone differs by one base, so this may be a read error. DNA for the CDR3: TGTGCCAGAAGTTTTGGGGGGTGGCTCGTACAAGAGACCCAGTACTTC. This sequence encodes CARSFGGWLVQETQYF. The chain carries TRBV12-3 or TRBV12-4 and TRBJ2-5, with TRBD2 as a possible D gene (6 bases). The CDR3 is made up of 16 amino acids.

This clonotype was counted at least ten times. The rearrangement joins TRBV12-3 or TRBV12-4 to TRBJ1-2; possible D gene TRBD1, 5 bases. Trimming left V 1 base short and J 4 bases short, with 10 bases between. The CDR3 length is 14 residues. This CDR3 is CASSLGRDPYGYTF. DNA of the CDR3: TGTGCCAGCAGTTTAGGAAGGGACCCCTATGGCTACACCTTC.

This clonotype was observed many times. In DNA, the CDR3 is TGTGCCACCCAACCGGGGGGGCTGGGATCAGATACGCAGTATTTT. This sequence encodes CATQPGGLGSDTQYF. V gene TRBV24-1 combines with J gene TRBJ2-3; 8 bases are shared with TRBD2. Germline loops: CDR1 KGHDR, CDR2 SFDVKD. V trimming: 9 bases; J trimming: 4 bases; junction bases outside the gene matches: 11. The CDR3 extends over 15 amino acids.

This clonotype was seen ten or more times. The chain has TRBV4-1 and TRBJ2-5; no clear D gene. V was shortened by 0 bases and J by 3 bases, with 8 bases between the two germline ends. Germline CDR1 MGHRA, CDR2 YSYEKL. The CDR3 extends over 14 amino acids. Here the CDR3 reads CASSQDRWEETQYF. The CDR3 bases are TGCGCCAGCAGCCAAGATCGGTGGGAAGAGACCCAGTACTTC.

This clonotype was counted at least ten times. This sequence joins TRBV30 and TRBJ2-1; TRBD2 matches at 8 bases. CDR3 length: 14 residues. The V and J ends lost 1 base and 6 bases, in that order; junction bases with no gene match: 5. CDR1 GTSNPN and CDR2 SVGIG come from the germline V gene (reference sequence). The CDR3 nucleotides read TGTGCCTGGAGTGAACTAGCGGTTAGCAATGAGCAGTTCTTC. Translating gives CAWSELAVSNEQFF. Variable domain in full (rest from reference TRBV30 and TRBJ2-1): SQTIHQWPATLVQPVGSPLSLECTVEGTSNPNLYWYRQAAGRGLQLLFYSVGIGQISSEVPQNLSASRPQDRQFILSSKKLLLSDSGFYLCAWSELAVSNEQFFGPGTRLTVL.

Notes on this clonotype: In this CDR3 the conserved last residue, phenylalanine or tryptophan, is missing, so a read error is likely. The rearrangement joins TRBV6-1 to TRBJ2-7; D is perhaps TRBD1 or TRBD2 (5 bases each). The CDR3 runs 14 residues. Germline assignment: CDR1 MNHNS and CDR2 SASEGT. Trimming took 5 bases from V and 3 from J, leaving 14 bases between them. The CDR3 is CASSRGPRFYEQYL. The CDR3 nucleotides are TGTGCCAGCAGTCGGGGCCCGAGATTCTACGAGCAGTACCTC.